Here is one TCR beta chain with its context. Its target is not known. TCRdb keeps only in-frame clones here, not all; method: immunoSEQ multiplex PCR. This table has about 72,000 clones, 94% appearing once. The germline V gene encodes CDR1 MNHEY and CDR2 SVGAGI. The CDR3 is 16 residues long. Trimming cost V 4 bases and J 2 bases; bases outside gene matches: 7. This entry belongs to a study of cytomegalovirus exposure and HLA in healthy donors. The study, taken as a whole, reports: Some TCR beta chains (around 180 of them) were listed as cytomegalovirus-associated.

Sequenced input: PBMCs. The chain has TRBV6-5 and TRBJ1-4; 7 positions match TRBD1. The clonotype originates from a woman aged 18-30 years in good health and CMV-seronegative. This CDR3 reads CASSLIPQGTNEKLFF. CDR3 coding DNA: TGTGCCAGCAGTTTAATCCCACAGGGGACTAATGAAAAACTGTTTTTT.